This TCR beta chain was sequenced in a study of CD8 T cells in Susac syndrome (dated by TCRdb to the late 2010s). Regarding the study in general: Of the Susac syndrome patients who were sequenced, eight or nine were in clinical remission while roughly 6 had clinically active disease. Repertoire sequencing was used to test whether CD8+ T cell activation and differentiation in Susac syndrome was antigen driven. Susac syndrome patients were therapy-naive, on corticosteroids (some also receiving IVIg), or on IVIg alone at blood withdrawal.

With regard to this clonotype: The clone's antigen remains unknown. No base quality values were provided; no much bigger clone lies one nucleotide off.

General conclusions and limits of the study: The TCR sequencing and HLA analysis was acknowledged to have included a relatively small number of individuals. No clonal expansion was detected in the CD4+ T cell repertoire of Susac syndrome patients.

RNA was extracted using the RNeasy kit, and roughly 0.5 to 1 ug of the RNA was reverse transcribed with random hexamers. The immunoSEQ multiplex PCR assay, covering 54 Vbeta and 13 Jbeta segments, was used to amplify TCR beta CDR3 regions. To correct PCR amplification bias, a synthetic template baseline was used for both primer optimization and computational correction. As for how the authors treated the data: Only productive sequences were kept, with reads annotated to V, D and J genes according to IMGT and analyzed in immunoSEQ Analyzer. Clonality was calculated as one minus the Shannon entropy normalized by log2 of the number of productive unique sequences. For each patient and control, public and private clones were evaluated within the 100 most prevalent clones. Clones were defined as Susac-specific if absent from the healthy and MS cohorts, from approximately 1,100 published viral clones and from other ImmuneACCESS disease sequences. TCRdb reprocessed the public reads (quality trimming at Q25 with fastp, clone calling with MiXCR) and kept in-frame beta chains. When rows share a CDR3 protein, they turn into one entry using the most common DNA and genes. What appears here as the V and J calls and clone size reflects TCRdb's work, not the paper's. The sample profile shows approximately 190,000 distinct CDR3 sequences; about 91% of them were found once. About 0.09% of the sample belongs to the ten largest clones.

High-throughput TCR beta sequencing profiled peripheral blood CD8+ and CD4+ T cells from healthy donors, Susac syndrome patients and multiple sclerosis patients. The Susac syndrome patients fulfilled recently defined diagnostic criteria for definite or probable disease. Bulk CD8+ and CD4+ T cells were purified by magnetic negative isolation, while CD8+ TEMRA cells were enriched using FACS. Blood was collected in EDTA tubes and processed within 24 hours, with PBMCs isolated through density gradient centrifugation. PBMCs intended for TCR sequencing were frozen in liquid nitrogen and were later thawed in a 37 degrees C water bath. The sorted or isolated CD4+, CD8+ and CD8+ TEMRA cells had a purity of 90% or higher. The germline V gene yields SGHRS for CDR1 and YFSETQ for CDR2. The CDR3 spans 15 residues, from the cysteine through the phenylalanine. The sequence is cut down to CDR3 DNA, 45 bases in frame from base 1. V is shortened by 0 bases, J by 0 bases, and the region joining them spans 6 bases.

The clonotype comes from a human donor with Susac syndrome. This sequence uses TRBV5-1 and TRBJ1-4; the D gene is unclear. The material sequenced was CD4+ T cells from PBMCs. The CDR3 in this case is CASSLEGTTNEKLFF. The bases are TGCGCCAGCAGCTTGGAGGGTACAACTAATGAAAAACTGTTTTTT. Here the CDR3 is joined to the reference TRBV5-1 and TRBJ1-4 genes, and the full variable domain is: KAGVTQTPRYLIKTRGQQVTLSCSPISGHRSVSWYQQTPGQGLQFLFEYFSETQRNKGNFPGRFSGRQFSNSRSEMNVSTLELGDSALYLCASSLEGTTNEKLFFGSGTQLSVL.